This T cell receptor (beta chain) was sequenced for a study of cytomegalovirus exposure and HLA in healthy donors. Primers: 60 Vbeta forward and 13 Jbeta reverse. The method was immunoSEQ multiplex PCR; TCRdb's version includes in-frame clones alone and lacks a portion of them. This sample has about 130,000 clones, with around 80% found just once. The ends were cut back, 5 bases at V and 4 bases at J, with 20 bases in the middle. Germline-derived CDR1 and CDR2 are SEHNR and FQNEAQ (reference sequence). This CDR3 has 16 amino acids. The study's findings and limits: TCR association rates varied by HLA locus in a later analysis, with DRB1 highest and HLA-C lowest. Some V segments (TRBV6-2 and TRBV6-3 among them) were excluded as indistinguishable.

A word on this clone: Its antigen is unknown.

This rearrangement joins TRBV7-9 to TRBJ2-5; tentatively, D is TRBD2 (5 bases). This receptor was identified in a man in his thirties or forties in good health and CMV-seropositive. The sequencing input was PBMCs. Here the CDR3 reads CASSPPLGVGTETQYF. In DNA form, the CDR3 reads TGTGCCAGCAGCCCCCCGCTCGGGGTGGGCACAGAGACCCAGTACTTC.